Shown below are 22 T cell receptor beta chains from a single sample sequenced in a study of CD8 T cells in Susac syndrome. With random hexamers, reverse transcription was performed on about 0.5 to 1 ug of RNA. TCRdb re-called the immunoSEQ multiplex PCR reads through MiXCR, storing one row per CDR3 protein. Counted here are around 160,000 distinct CDR3 sequences, just over 90% occurring once; the ten biggest clones make up 0.12% to 0.15%. The sample consisted of CD4+ T cells from PBMCs. Receptors originate from a human donor in good health.

The chain has TRBV5-1 and TRBJ2-2; D may be TRBD2 (6 bases). This CDR3 has 15 amino acids. The ends were cut back, 7 bases at V and 2 bases at J, with 15 bases in the middle. Germline-derived CDR1 and CDR2 are SGHRS and YFSETQ. CDR3 amino acids: CASRRMGGNTGELFF. The CDR3 nucleotides are TGCGCCAGCCGGAGAATGGGGGGTAACACCGGGGAGCTGTTTTTT.

The chain uses TRBV10-3 and TRBJ2-7, with D possibly being TRBD1 or TRBD2 (7 bases each). Trimming took 1 base from V and 6 from J, leaving 13 bases between them. This CDR3 spans 14 amino acids. The germline CDR1 and CDR2 sequences are ENHRY and SYGVKD. The CDR3 sequence: CAISEWGGGGEQYF. In DNA, the CDR3 is TGTGCCATCAGTGAGTGGGGAGGGGGCGGCGAGCAGTACTTC.

In this sample, this clonotype turned up a few times. The chain links TRBV6-1 to TRBJ1-5, with no clear D. The CDR3 is 16 amino acids. The germline V gene encodes CDR1 MNHNS and CDR2 SASEGT. V was pared by 5 bases and J by 1 base, with 15 bases between. The CDR3 reads CASSPFGSSSNQPQHF. CDR3 bases: TGTGCCAGCAGTCCCTTTGGGAGTTCCAGCAATCAGCCCCAGCATTTT.

V is TRBV3-1 and J is TRBJ2-7; 7 positions agree with TRBD1. Germline CDR1 and CDR2: LGHDT and YNNKEL (reference sequence). V was pared by 2 bases and J by 4 bases, with 5 bases of the junction left unmatched. The CDR3 is 14 amino acids. CDR3 sequence (DNA): TGTGCCAGCAGCCAATCAGACAGGGCGTACGAGCAGTACTTC. This encodes CASSQSDRAYEQYF.

The chain employs TRBV20-1 and TRBJ2-1, with D possibly called TRBD1 or TRBD2 (6 bases each). Germline V gives CDR1 DFQATT, CDR2 SNEGSKA (reference sequence). V lost 5 bases and J 1 base, leaving 12 bases between the germline ends. The CDR3 is 14 residues long. CDR3 sequence (DNA): TGCAGTGCTGAGGGGGGACCTTCCTACAATGAGCAGTTCTTC. Its protein is CSAEGGPSYNEQFF.

The V and J genes are TRBV2 and TRBJ2-5; 9 positions agree with TRBD2. With V trimmed by 8 bases and J by 2 bases, 6 bases remained unmatched. Per germline, CDR1 SNHLY and CDR2 FYNNEI. This CDR3 region has 14 residues. For the CDR3, the DNA is TGTGCCAGCGCAAAGACTAGCGGACAAGAGACCCAGTACTTC. This sequence encodes CASAKTSGQETQYF.

The V call is TRBV19, the J call TRBJ2-3, with 7 bases identical to TRBD2. The CDR3 is 15 amino acids. Germline V gene sequence: CDR1 LNHDA, CDR2 SQIVND (reference sequence). The junction had 7 bases not matched to a gene; V was cut back by 6 bases and J by 1 base. DNA of the CDR3: TGTGCCAGTAGCTCCGGTCGGGGGGGCACAGATACGCAGTATTTT. This codes for CASSSGRGGTDTQYF.

This chain links TRBV19 with TRBJ2-7, with D maybe TRBD2 (7 bases). The germline V gene has CDR1 LNHDA and CDR2 SQIVND (reference sequence). This CDR3 comprises 16 residues. Trimming took off 5 bases at V and 2 bases at J, with 19 bases between the two ends. Here the CDR3 DNA reads TGTGCCAGTAGTCCTTATCGGAGCGGGGACACCTACGAGCAGTACTTC. Protein product: CASSPYRSGDTYEQYF.

The chain is built from TRBV5-1 and TRBJ2-7; D is undetermined. CDR1 is SGHRS, CDR2 YFSETQ, per germline. V was pared by 0 bases and J by 4 bases, with 8 bases between. The CDR3 is 13 residues long. As DNA, the CDR3 is TGCGCCAGCAGCTTGGGGAACCGATACGAGCAGTACTTC. Translated: CASSLGNRYEQYF.

The genes are TRBV2 and TRBJ2-2, with a possible D match to TRBD1 (6 bases). V shed 6 bases and J shed 2 bases, with 10 bases lying between them. Germline-derived CDR1 and CDR2 are SNHLY and FYNNEI. The CDR3 runs to 14 residues. CDR3 amino acids: CASRVGGNTGELFF. The CDR3 DNA sequence: TGTGCCAGCAGGGTAGGGGGAAACACCGGGGAGCTGTTTTTT.

The rearrangement joins TRBV20-1 to TRBJ1-2; maybe TRBD1 (6 bases). Between the trimmed V and J ends, which lost 3 bases and 6 bases, there was a span of 20 bases. Germline CDR1 and CDR2: DFQATT and SNEGSKA (reference sequence). There are 15 residues in the CDR3. CDR3 coding DNA: TGCAGTGCTAGTCTTTCTAGGGCAGGGGATCATGGCTACACCTTC. Its translation: CSASLSRAGDHGYTF.

The rearrangement uses TRBV20-1 and TRBJ1-4; D may be TRBD1 (5 bases). From germline, CDR1 is DFQATT and CDR2 SNEGSKA (reference sequence). The CDR3 length is 13 residues. The V and J ends lost 6 bases and 6 bases respectively, with 14 bases between them. CDR3 residues: CSARTGGDEKLFF. Here the CDR3 DNA reads TGCAGTGCCCGGACCGGAGGGGATGAAAAACTGTTTTTT.

The chain recombines TRBV29-1 with TRBJ1-2; no reliable D call. In germline, CDR1 is SQVTM, CDR2 ANQGSEA. This CDR3 has 14 residues. The ends were cut back, 5 bases at V and 0 bases at J, with 13 bases in the middle. In DNA, the CDR3 is TGCAGCGTTTCTCAACGGCAAGCTAACTATGGCTACACCTTC. Translated, it gives CSVSQRQANYGYTF.

CDR3 coding DNA: TGTGCCAGCAGCGTGTCGACAGGATCCTCCTACGAGCAGTACTTC. Its protein product is CASSVSTGSSYEQYF. The V and J genes are TRBV9 and TRBJ2-7; perhaps TRBD1 as D (6 bases). The germline gives CDR1 SGDLS, CDR2 YYNGEE. Trimming shortened V by 2 bases and J by 0 bases, and 12 bases separated the two germline ends. The CDR3 sequence is 15 residues long. Looking up the rest from reference TRBV9 and TRBJ2-7 gives the full variable domain: DSGVTQTPKHLITATGQRVTLRCSPRSGDLSVYWYQQSLDQGLQFLIQYYNGEERAKGNILERFSAQQFPDLHSELNLSSLELGDSALYFCASSVSTGSSYEQYFGPGTRLTVT.

The gene calls are TRBV7-9 and TRBJ2-3, with unresolved D. This CDR3 is 11 amino acids long. Germline-derived CDR1 and CDR2 are SEHNR and FQNEAQ (reference sequence). Trimming took 0 bases from V and 10 from J, leaving 5 bases between them. CDR3 region: CASSLAGAQYF. The CDR3 nucleotides are TGTGCCAGCAGCTTAGCCGGTGCGCAGTATTTT.

On this clonotype itself: A junction boundary mismatches the germline segment, possibly from a read error. This chain links TRBV30 with TRBJ2-3, with 9 positions matching TRBD2. The germline gives CDR1 GTSNPN, CDR2 SVGIG (reference sequence). The CDR3 loop spans 14 amino acids. CDR3 DNA: TGTGCCTGGACTCCGGGACTAGCTAGGGATACGCAGTGTTTT. Residues: CAWTPGLARDTQCF.

V and J are TRBV6-6 and TRBJ1-6; 7 bases agree with TRBD1. V was pared by 8 bases and J by 9 bases, with 10 bases of the junction left unmatched. CDR1 and CDR2 from the germline V gene are MNHNY and SVGAGI (reference sequence). The CDR3 is 14 amino acids. CDR3 DNA: TGTGCCAGCCGCGGGGGAGAGGGGGCTTCACCCCTCCACTTT. It translates to CASRGGEGASPLHF.

V is TRBV6-2 or TRBV6-3 and J is TRBJ2-5, with no clear D. The length of the CDR3 is 16 residues. Germline V gives CDR1 MNHEY, CDR2 SVGEGT. V gave up 7 bases and J gave up 12 bases, with 30 bases separating them. CDR3 DNA: TGTGCCAGCATGGTAGAGTATAACCTTGAAGAGACCCAGGAGTACTTC. Translation gives CASMVEYNLEETQEYF.

This chain links TRBV12-3 or TRBV12-4 with TRBJ2-7, with D possibly being TRBD2 (5 bases). The germline V and J ends were trimmed by 3 bases and 3 bases, with 12 bases remaining between them. The CDR3 has 14 amino acids. DNA of the CDR3: TGTGCCAGCAGTTTCACACTCGGGGACTACGAGCAGTACTTC. This encodes CASSFTLGDYEQYF.

The gene calls are TRBV20-1 and TRBJ1-6; the D is unclear. V shed 6 bases and J shed 5 bases, with 11 bases lying between them. The CDR3 extends over 13 amino acids. CDR1 is DFQATT, CDR2 SNEGSKA, per germline (reference sequence). The CDR3 DNA sequence: TGCAGTGCCCTCCGCCTGAATAATTCACCCCTCCACTTT. Protein product: CSALRLNNSPLHF.

The chain recombines TRBV29-1 with TRBJ2-2; tentatively, D is TRBD1 (6 bases). The CDR3 totals 14 residues. Germline values: CDR1 SQVTM, CDR2 ANQGSEA. Trimming took off 3 bases at V and 4 bases at J, with 12 bases between the two ends. CDR3 sequence reads: CSVDSGTFTGELFF. CDR3 DNA sequence: TGCAGCGTTGATAGTGGGACATTCACCGGGGAGCTGTTTTTT.

This clonotype was seen only once. J is TRBJ1-2 and V is TRBV29-1, with 7 bases aligning to TRBD1. Germline V gives CDR1 SQVTM, CDR2 ANQGSEA. There are 13 residues in the CDR3. V lost 6 bases and J lost 2; bases outside the gene matches: 6. The CDR3 sequence: CSVGGQLNYGYTF. For the CDR3, the DNA is TGCAGCGTCGGGGGACAGTTAAACTATGGCTACACCTTC.